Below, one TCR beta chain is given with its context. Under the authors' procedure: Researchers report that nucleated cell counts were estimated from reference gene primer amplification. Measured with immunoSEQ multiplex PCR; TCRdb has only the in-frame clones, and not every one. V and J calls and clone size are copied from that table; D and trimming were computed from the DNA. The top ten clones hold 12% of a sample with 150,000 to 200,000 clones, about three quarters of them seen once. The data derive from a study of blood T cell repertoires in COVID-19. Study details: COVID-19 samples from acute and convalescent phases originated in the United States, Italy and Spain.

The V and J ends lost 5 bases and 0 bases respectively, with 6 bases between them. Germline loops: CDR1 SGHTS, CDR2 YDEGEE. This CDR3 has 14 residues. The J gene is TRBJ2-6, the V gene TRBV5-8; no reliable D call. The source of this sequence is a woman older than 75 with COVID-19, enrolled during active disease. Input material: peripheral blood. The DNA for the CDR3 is TGTGCCAGCAGGCCCTACTCTGGGGCCAACGTCCTGACTTTC. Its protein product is CASRPYSGANVLTF.